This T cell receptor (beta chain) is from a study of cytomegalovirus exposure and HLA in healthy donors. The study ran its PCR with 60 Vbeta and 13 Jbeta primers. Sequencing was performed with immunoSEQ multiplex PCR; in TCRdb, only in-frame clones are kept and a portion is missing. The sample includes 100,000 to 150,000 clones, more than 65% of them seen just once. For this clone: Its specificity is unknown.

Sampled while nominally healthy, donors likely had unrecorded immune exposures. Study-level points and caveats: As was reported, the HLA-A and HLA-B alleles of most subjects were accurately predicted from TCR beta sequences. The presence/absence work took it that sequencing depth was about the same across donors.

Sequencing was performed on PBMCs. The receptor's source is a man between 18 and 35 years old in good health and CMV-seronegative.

The CDR3 region is CASSPWTGHRELFF. The CDR3 coding sequence is TGTGCCAGCAGCCCCTGGACTGGTCATCGGGAGCTGTTTTTT. V gene TRBV7-2 combines with J gene TRBJ2-2; possible D gene TRBD2, 5 bases. Trimming removed 5 bases from V and 9 bases from J, with 16 bases in between. From germline, CDR1 is SGHTA and CDR2 FQGNSA. There are 14 residues in the CDR3.